Sequencing of this T cell receptor (beta chain) was carried out in a study of T cell responses to AZD1222 COVID-19 vaccine. General study results and limits: Donors in the cohort were predominantly white British and more often female, and clonal diversity was possibly underestimated. Only a handful of AZD1222 recipients, six or seven in all, had baseline seropositivity. Targets within unmutated variant regions were reportedly found for nearly half of spike-specific TCRs. Following two doses of AZD1222, Spike-specific TCR breadth and depth rose.

Remarks on this clone: Its cognate antigen is unknown.

CDR3 length equals 13 residues. CDR1 is SQVTM, CDR2 ANQGSEA, per germline. V lost 6 bases and J lost 3; bases outside the gene matches: 6. Sequenced by immunoSEQ multiplex PCR; TCRdb stores in-frame clones only, minus some. The sample lists around 99,000 clones, 92% seen once, with under 9.5% in the top ten. The chain links TRBV29-1 to TRBJ1-1; TRBD1 agrees at 8 bases. This TCR came from an adult who received the AZD1222 COVID-19 vaccine. The sequencing here drew on peripheral blood, taken 28 days after the second AZD1222 dose. CDR3 in amino acids: CSVVQGGDTEAFF. CDR3 sequence (DNA): TGCAGCGTCGTACAGGGGGGAGACACTGAAGCTTTCTTT.